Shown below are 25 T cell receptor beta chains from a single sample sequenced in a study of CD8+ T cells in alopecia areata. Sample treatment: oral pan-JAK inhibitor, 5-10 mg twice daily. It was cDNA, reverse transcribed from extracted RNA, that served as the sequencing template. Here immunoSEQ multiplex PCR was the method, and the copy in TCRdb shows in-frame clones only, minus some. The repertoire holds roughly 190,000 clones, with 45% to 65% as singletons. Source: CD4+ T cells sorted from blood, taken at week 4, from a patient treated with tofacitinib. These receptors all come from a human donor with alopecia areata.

CDR3 in amino acids: CASRRGVSGANVLTF. CDR3 nucleotides: TGCGCCAGCAGGAGAGGGGTGTCTGGGGCCAACGTCCTGACTTTC. V gene TRBV4-1 combines with J gene TRBJ2-6; D tentatively fits TRBD1 or TRBD2 (5 bases each). Per germline, CDR1 MGHRA and CDR2 YSYEKL. Trimming shortened V by 6 bases and J by 1 base, and 10 bases separated the two germline ends. The length of the CDR3 is 15 residues.

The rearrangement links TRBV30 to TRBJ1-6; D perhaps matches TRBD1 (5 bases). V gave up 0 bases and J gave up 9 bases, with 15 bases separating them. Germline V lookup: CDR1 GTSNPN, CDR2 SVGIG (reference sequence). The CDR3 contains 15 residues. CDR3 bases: TGTGCCTGGAGTGTAATGGTGCGGGACCCTTCACCCCTCCACTTT. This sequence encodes CAWSVMVRDPSPLHF.

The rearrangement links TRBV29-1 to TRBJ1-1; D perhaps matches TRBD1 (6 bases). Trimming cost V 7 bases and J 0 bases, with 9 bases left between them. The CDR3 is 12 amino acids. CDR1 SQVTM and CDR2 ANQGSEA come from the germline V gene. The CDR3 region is CSARGLNTEAFF. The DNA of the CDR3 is TGCAGCGCTAGGGGGTTGAACACTGAAGCTTTCTTT.

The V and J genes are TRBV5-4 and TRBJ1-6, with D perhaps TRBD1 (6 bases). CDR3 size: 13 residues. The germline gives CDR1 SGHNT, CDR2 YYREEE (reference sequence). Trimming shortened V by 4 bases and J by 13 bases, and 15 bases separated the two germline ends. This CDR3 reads CASSPDRKGPLHF. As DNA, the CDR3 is TGTGCCAGCAGCCCCGACAGGAAAGGTCCCCTCCACTTT.

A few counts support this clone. CDR3 sequence (DNA): TGCAGCGTTGAAGACGTCATCGGGTGGGACACTGAAGCTTTCTTT. Residues: CSVEDVIGWDTEAFF. The chain couples TRBV29-1 to TRBJ1-1, with D uncertain. There are 15 residues in the CDR3. Germline loops: CDR1 SQVTM, CDR2 ANQGSEA. Deletions cut 0 bases from V and 3 bases from J, with 14 bases between. Full variable domain (missing parts from reference TRBV29-1 and TRBJ1-1): SAVISQKPSRDICQRGTSLTIQCQVDSQVTMMFWYRQQPGQSLTLIATANQGSEATYESGFVIDKFPISRPNLTFSTLTVSNMSPEDSSIYLCSVEDVIGWDTEAFFGQGTRLTVV.

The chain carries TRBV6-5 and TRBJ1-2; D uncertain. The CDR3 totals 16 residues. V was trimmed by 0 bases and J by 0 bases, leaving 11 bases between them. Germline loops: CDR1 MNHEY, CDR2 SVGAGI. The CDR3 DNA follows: TGTGCCAGCAGTTACTCGATTAGTACGGCTAACTATGGCTACACCTTC. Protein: CASSYSISTANYGYTF.

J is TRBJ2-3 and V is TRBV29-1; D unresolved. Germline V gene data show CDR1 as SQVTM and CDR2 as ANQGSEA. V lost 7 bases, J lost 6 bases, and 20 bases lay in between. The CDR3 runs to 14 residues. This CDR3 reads CSGIINRASDTQYF. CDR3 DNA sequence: TGCAGCGGAATCATCAATCGTGCCTCTGATACGCAGTATTTT.

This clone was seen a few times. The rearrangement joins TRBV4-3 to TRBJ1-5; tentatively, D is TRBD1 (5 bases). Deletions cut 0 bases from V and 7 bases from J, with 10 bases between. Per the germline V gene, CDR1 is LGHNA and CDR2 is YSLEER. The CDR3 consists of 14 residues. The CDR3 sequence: CASSQEVQGQPQHF. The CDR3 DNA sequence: TGCGCCAGCAGCCAAGAGGTTCAGGGACAGCCCCAGCATTTT.

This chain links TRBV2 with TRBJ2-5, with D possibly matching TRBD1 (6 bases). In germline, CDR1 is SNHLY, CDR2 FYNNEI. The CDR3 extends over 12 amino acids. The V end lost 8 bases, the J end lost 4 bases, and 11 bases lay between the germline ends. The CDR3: CASRQVAETQYF. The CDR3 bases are TGTGCCAGCCGACAGGTTGCAGAGACCCAGTACTTC.

This CDR3 reads CASSLEAGGELFF. CDR3 DNA sequence: TGTGCCAGCAGCTTAGAGGCTGGCGGGGAGCTGTTTTTT. The chain uses TRBV7-3 and TRBJ2-2; D is unclear. The V end lost 2 bases, the J end lost 7 bases, and 8 bases lay between the germline ends. CDR3 length: 13 residues. CDR1 is SGHTA and CDR2 is FQGTGA in the germline V gene.

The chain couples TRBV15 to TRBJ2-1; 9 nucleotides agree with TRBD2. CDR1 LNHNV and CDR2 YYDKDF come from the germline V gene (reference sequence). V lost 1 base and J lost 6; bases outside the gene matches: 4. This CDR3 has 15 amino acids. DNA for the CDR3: TGTGCCACCAGCAGAGGCGGGGGGGTAACCAATGAGCAGTTCTTC. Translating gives CATSRGGGVTNEQFF. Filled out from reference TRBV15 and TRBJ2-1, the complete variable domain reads DAMVIQNPRYQVTQFGKPVTLSCSQTLNHNVMYWYQQKSSQAPKLLFHYYDKDFNNEADTPDNFQSRRPNTSFCFLDIRSPGLGDTAMYLCATSRGGGVTNEQFFGPGTRLTVL.

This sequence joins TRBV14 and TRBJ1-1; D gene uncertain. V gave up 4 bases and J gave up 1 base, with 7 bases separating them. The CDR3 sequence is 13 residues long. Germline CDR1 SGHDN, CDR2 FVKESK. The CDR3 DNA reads TGTGCCAGCAGCCTCAAGGGGAACACTGAAGCTTTCTTT. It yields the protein CASSLKGNTEAFF.

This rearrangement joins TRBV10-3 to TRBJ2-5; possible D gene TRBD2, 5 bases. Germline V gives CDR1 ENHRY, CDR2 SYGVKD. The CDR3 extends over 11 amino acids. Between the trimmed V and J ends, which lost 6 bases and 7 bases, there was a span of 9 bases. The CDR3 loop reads CAIRTEGTQYF. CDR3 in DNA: TGTGCCATCAGAACTGAGGGGACCCAGTACTTC.

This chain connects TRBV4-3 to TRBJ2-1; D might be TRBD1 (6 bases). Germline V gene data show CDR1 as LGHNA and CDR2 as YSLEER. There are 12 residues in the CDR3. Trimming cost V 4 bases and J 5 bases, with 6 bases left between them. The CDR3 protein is CASSRTDNEQFF. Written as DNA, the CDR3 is TGCGCCAGCAGCCGGACAGACAATGAGCAGTTCTTC.

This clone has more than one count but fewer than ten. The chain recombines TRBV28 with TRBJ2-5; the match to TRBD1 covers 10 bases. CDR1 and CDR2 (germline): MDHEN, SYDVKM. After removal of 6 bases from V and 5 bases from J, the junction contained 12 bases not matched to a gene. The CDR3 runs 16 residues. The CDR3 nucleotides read TGTGCCAGCAGCCTGGCCGAGACAGGGGGCCGGGAGACCCAGTACTTC. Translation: CASSLAETGGRETQYF. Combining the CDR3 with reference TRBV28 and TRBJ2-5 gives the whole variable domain DVKVTQSSRYLVKRTGEKVFLECVQDMDHENMFWYRQDPGLGLRLIYFSYDVKMKEKGDIPEGYSVSREKKERFSLILESASTNQTSMYLCASSLAETGGRETQYFGPGTRLLVL.

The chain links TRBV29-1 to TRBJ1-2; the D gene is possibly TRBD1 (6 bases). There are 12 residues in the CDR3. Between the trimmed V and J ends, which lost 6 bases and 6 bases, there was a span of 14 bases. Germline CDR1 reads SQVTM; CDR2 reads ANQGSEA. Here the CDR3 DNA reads TGCAGCGTCACACAGGGTGGTGATGGCTACACCTTC. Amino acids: CSVTQGGDGYTF.

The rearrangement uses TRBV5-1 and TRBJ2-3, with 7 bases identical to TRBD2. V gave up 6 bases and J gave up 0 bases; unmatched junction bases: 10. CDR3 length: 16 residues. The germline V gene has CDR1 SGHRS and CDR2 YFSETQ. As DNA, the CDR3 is TGCGCCAGCAAAGACGGGTGGCGGGGGAGCACAGATACGCAGTATTTT. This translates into CASKDGWRGSTDTQYF.

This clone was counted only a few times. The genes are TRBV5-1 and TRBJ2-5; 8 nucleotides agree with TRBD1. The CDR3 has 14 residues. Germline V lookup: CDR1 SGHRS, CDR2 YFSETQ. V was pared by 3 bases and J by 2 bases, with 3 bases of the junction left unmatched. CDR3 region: CASSSGQGQETQYF. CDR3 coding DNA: TGCGCCAGCAGCTCCGGACAGGGACAAGAGACCCAGTACTTC.

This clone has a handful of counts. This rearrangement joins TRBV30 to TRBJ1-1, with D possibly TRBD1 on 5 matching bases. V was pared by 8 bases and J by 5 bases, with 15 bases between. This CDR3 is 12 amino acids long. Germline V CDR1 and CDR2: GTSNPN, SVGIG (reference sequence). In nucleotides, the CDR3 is TGTGCCGGAGCCAGGGAGAGGACTGAAGCTTTCTTT. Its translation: CAGARERTEAFF.

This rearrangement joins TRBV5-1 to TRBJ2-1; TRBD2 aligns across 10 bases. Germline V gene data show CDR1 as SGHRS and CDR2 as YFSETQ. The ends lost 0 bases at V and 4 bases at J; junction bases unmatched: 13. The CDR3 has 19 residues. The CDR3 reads CASSLEDYKRGGRYNEQFF. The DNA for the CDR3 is TGCGCCAGCAGCTTGGAGGATTATAAGCGGGGGGGCCGATACAATGAGCAGTTCTTC.

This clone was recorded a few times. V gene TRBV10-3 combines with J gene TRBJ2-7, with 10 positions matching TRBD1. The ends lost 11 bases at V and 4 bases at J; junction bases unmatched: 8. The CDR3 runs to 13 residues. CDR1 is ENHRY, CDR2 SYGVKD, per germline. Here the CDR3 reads CAQAPGQGYEQYF. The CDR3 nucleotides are TGTGCCCAAGCACCGGGACAGGGGTACGAGCAGTACTTC.

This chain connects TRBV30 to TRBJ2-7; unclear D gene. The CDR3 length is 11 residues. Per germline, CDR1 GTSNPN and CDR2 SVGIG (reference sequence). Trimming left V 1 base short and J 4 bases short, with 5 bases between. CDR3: CAWSESYEQYF. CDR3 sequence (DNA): TGTGCCTGGAGTGAAAGTTACGAGCAGTACTTC.

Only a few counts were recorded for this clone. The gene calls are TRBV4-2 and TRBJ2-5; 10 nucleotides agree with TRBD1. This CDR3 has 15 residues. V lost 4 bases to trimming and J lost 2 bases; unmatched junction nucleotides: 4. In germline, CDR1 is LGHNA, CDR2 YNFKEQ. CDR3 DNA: TGTGCCAGCAGCCCGAGGGACAGGGGACAAGAGACCCAGTACTTC. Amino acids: CASSPRDRGQETQYF.

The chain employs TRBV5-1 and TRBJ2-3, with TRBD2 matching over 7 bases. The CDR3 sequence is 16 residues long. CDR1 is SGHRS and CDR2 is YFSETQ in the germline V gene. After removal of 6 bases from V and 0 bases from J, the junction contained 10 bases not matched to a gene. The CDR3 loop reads CASKLRGVPSTDTQYF. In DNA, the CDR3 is TGCGCCAGCAAGCTCCGGGGGGTCCCGAGCACAGATACGCAGTATTTT.

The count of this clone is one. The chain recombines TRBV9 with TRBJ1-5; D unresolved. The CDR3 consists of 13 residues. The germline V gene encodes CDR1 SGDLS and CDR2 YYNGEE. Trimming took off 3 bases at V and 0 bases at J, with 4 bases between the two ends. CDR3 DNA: TGTGCCAGCAGCGAACATAGCAATCAGCCCCAGCATTTT. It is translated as CASSEHSNQPQHF. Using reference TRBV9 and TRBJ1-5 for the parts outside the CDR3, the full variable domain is DSGVTQTPKHLITATGQRVTLRCSPRSGDLSVYWYQQSLDQGLQFLIQYYNGEERAKGNILERFSAQQFPDLHSELNLSSLELGDSALYFCASSEHSNQPQHFGDGTRLSIL.